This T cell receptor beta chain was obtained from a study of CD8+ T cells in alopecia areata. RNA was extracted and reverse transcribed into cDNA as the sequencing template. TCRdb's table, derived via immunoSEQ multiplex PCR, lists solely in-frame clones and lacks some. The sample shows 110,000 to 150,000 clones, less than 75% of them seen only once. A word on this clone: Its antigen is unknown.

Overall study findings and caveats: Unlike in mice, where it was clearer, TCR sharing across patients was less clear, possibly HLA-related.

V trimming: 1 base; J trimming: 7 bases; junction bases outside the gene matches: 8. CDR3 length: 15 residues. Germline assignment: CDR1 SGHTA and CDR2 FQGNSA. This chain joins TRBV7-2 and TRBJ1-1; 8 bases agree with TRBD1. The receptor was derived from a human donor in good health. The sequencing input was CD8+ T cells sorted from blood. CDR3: CASSLGGRGLVEAFF. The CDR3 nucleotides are TGTGCCAGCAGCTTAGGAGGCAGGGGGCTTGTTGAAGCTTTCTTT.